The rows below give T cell receptor beta chains drawn from one sample of a study of cytomegalovirus exposure and HLA in healthy donors. The assay was immunoSEQ multiplex PCR, and TCRdb's table has in-frame clones only and misses some. The sample comprises tens of thousands of clones, almost 85% of which are singletons, and 5.6% rests with the top ten. Sequencing input: PBMCs. The receptors come from a woman aged 18-29 years in good health and CMV-seropositive. The CDR3 runs from the conserved cysteine through the conserved F or W. Fields, in order: CDR3 DNA, CDR3 protein, J gene, V gene, clone size, D gene. The D gene is left open where the match is weak. Rows give clone size only sometimes, using once, few, many, or a class for an expanded clone.

cdr3_nt: TGTGCCAGCAGCCCCTCCGGGACTAGCGGGGTTAGCTCCTACAATGAGCAGTTCTTC; cdr3_aa: CASSPSGTSGVSSYNEQFF; j_call: TRBJ2-1; v_call: TRBV5-4; clone_size: .; d_call: TRBD2
cdr3_nt: TGTGCCAGCAGTTACTCGACTCTACAGGGGGGGACCCAGTACTTC; cdr3_aa: CASSYSTLQGGTQYF; j_call: TRBJ2-5; v_call: TRBV6-5; clone_size: .; d_call: TRBD1
cdr3_nt: TGTGCCAGCACCTCCCAGGGGCCTCTCAAGTGGGCTTTCTTT; cdr3_aa: CASTSQGPLKWAFF; j_call: TRBJ1-1; v_call: TRBV7-9; clone_size: .; d_call: .
cdr3_nt: TGTGCCTGGAGGAAAGTGACAGGGGCGGGTTTGCGAGAGACCCAGTACTTC; cdr3_aa: CAWRKVTGAGLRETQYF; j_call: TRBJ2-5; v_call: TRBV30; clone_size: .; d_call: TRBD1
cdr3_nt: TGTGCCAGCAGCACCGACGGACAGGGGGCTAGAGCCCAGCATTTT; cdr3_aa: CASSTDGQGARAQHF; j_call: TRBJ1-5; v_call: TRBV5-5; clone_size: few; d_call: TRBD1
cdr3_nt: TGTGCCAGCAGCCCAAGGACAGAGTTGAACACTGAAGCTTTCTTT; cdr3_aa: CASSPRTELNTEAFF; j_call: TRBJ1-1; v_call: TRBV9; clone_size: .; d_call: .
cdr3_nt: TGTGCTAGCAGCTCTGGGCTAAGTCAGCCCCAGCATTTT; cdr3_aa: CASSSGLSQPQHF; j_call: TRBJ1-5; v_call: TRBV7-7; clone_size: .; d_call: .
cdr3_nt: TGTGCCAGCAGTACCCGAAAACCAGGGGTCGGGCAGCCCCAGCATTTT; cdr3_aa: CASSTRKPGVGQPQHF; j_call: TRBJ1-5; v_call: TRBV28; clone_size: .; d_call: .
cdr3_nt: TGTGCCAGCAGCCAAGATGGCGGGAGGCCCTCCTACGAGCAGTACTTC; cdr3_aa: CASSQDGGRPSYEQYF; j_call: TRBJ2-7; v_call: TRBV4-2; clone_size: .; d_call: TRBD2
cdr3_nt: TGTGCCAGCAGTGGAATGGGCCATCAGCCCCAGCATTTT; cdr3_aa: CASSGMGHQPQHF; j_call: TRBJ1-5; v_call: TRBV25-1; clone_size: few; d_call: .
cdr3_nt: TGTGCCAGCAGTTTGGTCGTAGCGGGGCTCTACGAGCAGTACTTC; cdr3_aa: CASSLVVAGLYEQYF; j_call: TRBJ2-7; v_call: TRBV27; clone_size: .; d_call: TRBD2
cdr3_nt: TGTGCCAGCAGCTCCCAGGTCCTGTCCACCATATATTTT; cdr3_aa: CASSSQVLSTIYF; j_call: TRBJ1-3; v_call: TRBV6-5; clone_size: .; d_call: .
cdr3_nt: TGCGCCAGCAGCTTGGTCGGGTCCCAGGGGGAGACCCAGTACTTC; cdr3_aa: CASSLVGSQGETQYF; j_call: TRBJ2-5; v_call: TRBV5-1; clone_size: .; d_call: .
cdr3_nt: TGTGCCAGCAGTCGAGTCAGGGGGGCGTACACTGAAGCTTTCTTT; cdr3_aa: CASSRVRGAYTEAFF; j_call: TRBJ1-1; v_call: TRBV27; clone_size: .; d_call: TRBD1
cdr3_nt: TGTGCCAGTAGGGTGGGGACAATGAACACTGAAGCTTTCTTT; cdr3_aa: CASRVGTMNTEAFF; j_call: TRBJ1-1; v_call: TRBV19; clone_size: once; d_call: .
cdr3_nt: TGTGCCAGCAGTTTAGGGGTCAACCTCTATGGCTACACCTTC; cdr3_aa: CASSLGVNLYGYTF; j_call: TRBJ1-2; v_call: TRBV6-5; clone_size: once; d_call: .
cdr3_nt: TGTGCCAGCAGCTACACAGGGCTTGGCTATGGCTACACCTTC; cdr3_aa: CASSYTGLGYGYTF; j_call: TRBJ1-2; v_call: TRBV7-3; clone_size: .; d_call: .
cdr3_nt: TGTGCCACCCAAACAGGGGACACCGGGGAGCTGTTTTTT; cdr3_aa: CATQTGDTGELFF; j_call: TRBJ2-2; v_call: TRBV25-1; clone_size: .; d_call: TRBD1
cdr3_nt: TGCGCCAGCAGCTTGAGGGCAGGGGAAAATTCACCCCTCCACTTT; cdr3_aa: CASSLRAGENSPLHF; j_call: TRBJ1-6; v_call: TRBV5-1; clone_size: .; d_call: .
cdr3_nt: TGTGCCAGCAGTTCCATCTGGCAATATGAAACTAACTATGGCTACACCTTC; cdr3_aa: CASSSIWQYETNYGYTF; j_call: TRBJ1-2; v_call: TRBV28; clone_size: .; d_call: .
cdr3_nt: TGTGCCAGCAGCCGCGGACAGAGTAACTATGGCTACACCTTC; cdr3_aa: CASSRGQSNYGYTF; j_call: TRBJ1-2; v_call: TRBV5-5; clone_size: few; d_call: .
cdr3_nt: TGCGCCAGCAGCACCGGACAGGGAAAAGCCCTCGATGGCTACACCTTC; cdr3_aa: CASSTGQGKALDGYTF; j_call: TRBJ1-2; v_call: TRBV5-1; clone_size: .; d_call: TRBD1